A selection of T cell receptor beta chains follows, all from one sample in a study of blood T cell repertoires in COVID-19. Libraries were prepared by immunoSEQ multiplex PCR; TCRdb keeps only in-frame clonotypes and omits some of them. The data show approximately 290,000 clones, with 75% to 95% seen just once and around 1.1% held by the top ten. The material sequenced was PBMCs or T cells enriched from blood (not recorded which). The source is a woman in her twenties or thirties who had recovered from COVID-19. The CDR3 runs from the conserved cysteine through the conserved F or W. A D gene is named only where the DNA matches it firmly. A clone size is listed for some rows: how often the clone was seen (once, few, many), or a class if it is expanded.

TGTGCCAGCAGTTACGGAGGGGCGCAGGGTGGCTACACCTTC CASSYGGAQGGYTF TRBJ1-2 NA NA TRBV6-2/TRBV6-3
TGTGCCAGCAGTTTACTGGACAGTTCATTCTATGGCTACACCTTC CASSLLDSSFYGYTF TRBJ1-2 NA NA TRBV28
TGCGCCAGCAGCTTGGCCTCTAACGAGCAGTTCTTC CASSLASNEQFF TRBJ2-1 few NA TRBV5-1
TGTGCCAGCAGTTTACGGGGGTTGAACGCTGAAGCTTTCTTT CASSLRGLNAEAFF TRBJ1-1 NA NA TRBV28
TGTGCCATCCGGCGGGGGGACACTGAAGCTTTCTTT CAIRRGDTEAFF TRBJ1-1 NA NA TRBV10-3
TGTGCCAGCAGCTATAGACTAGGACCCCCGAACACCGGGGAGCTGTTTTTT CASSYRLGPPNTGELFF TRBJ2-2 NA NA TRBV3-1/TRBV3-2
TGTGCCAGCAGTTTAGGGCAGTCCTACGAGCAGTACTTC CASSLGQSYEQYF TRBJ2-7 once NA TRBV27
TGTGCCAGCAGAGAGGACCCAGGGATCGGGGAGCTGTTTTTT CASREDPGIGELFF TRBJ2-2 NA NA TRBV2
TGTGCCACCAGCAGGGGAGCGAACCCGGTGGGCGCTGAAGCTTTCTTT CATSRGANPVGAEAFF TRBJ1-1 NA NA TRBV15
TGTGCCAGCAGCGTTGTTCCTAGCACAGATACGCAGTATTTT CASSVVPSTDTQYF TRBJ2-3 NA NA TRBV7-3
TGTGCCATCAGTGAGCAAGGAGGGTCGAATGAGCAGTTCTTC CAISEQGGSNEQFF TRBJ2-1 NA NA TRBV10-3
TGTGCCACCAGTGATCGGACAGCAACTAATGAAAAACTGTTTTTT CATSDRTATNEKLFF TRBJ1-4 few NA TRBV24-1
TGTGCCAGCTCACGTACCGGGACAACAAACACAGATACGCAGTATTTT CASSRTGTTNTDTQYF TRBJ2-3 once NA TRBV18
TGTGCCTGGTCGGGGATAGGTCAGCCCCAGCATTTT CAWSGIGQPQHF TRBJ1-5 NA NA TRBV30
TGTGCCAGCAGCGCCATTGGTCGGCGGGCGTCCAAAAACATTCAGTACTTC CASSAIGRRASKNIQYF TRBJ2-4 NA NA TRBV3-1/TRBV3-2
TGCGCCAGCAGCTTGGGTGTGAGTCGGACAGGGGCTGCAGATACGCAGTATTTT CASSLGVSRTGAADTQYF TRBJ2-3 once TRBD1 TRBV5-1
TGCAGCGTGGAACAAGGACAGGGGGTATATTTT CSVEQGQGVYF TRBJ1-3 NA TRBD1 TRBV29-1
TGCGCCAGCAGCCAAGATCCGACAGGGCGGAATGAAAAACTGTTTTTT CASSQDPTGRNEKLFF TRBJ1-4 NA TRBD1 TRBV4-3
TGTGCCAGCAGCTTAGGCGCGGCCAGCCTTCGACCCTACGAGCAGTACTTC CASSLGAASLRPYEQYF TRBJ2-7 NA NA TRBV11-3
TGTGCCAGCAAAACAGGGGATGAAAAACTGTTTTTT CASKTGDEKLFF TRBJ1-4 NA TRBD1 TRBV19
TGTGCCAGCTCACCCAGAGGAGCCGATGAAAAACTGTTTTTT CASSPRGADEKLFF TRBJ1-4 NA NA TRBV18
TGTGCCAGCAGACCGACAGGGGTCAGGAGCTCCTACGAGCAGTACTTC CASRPTGVRSSYEQYF TRBJ2-7 NA TRBD1 TRBV28
TGTGCCAGCGGTCACAGGGGGGGGTACACCTTC CASGHRGGYTF TRBJ1-2 few TRBD1 TRBV28
TGTGCCAGTAACGGGCTAGCAGGCAATGAGCAGTTCTTC CASNGLAGNEQFF TRBJ2-1 once NA TRBV19
TGTGCCAGCAGTCTAGCGGGAAGCTCCTACAATGAGCAGTTCTTC CASSLAGSSYNEQFF TRBJ2-1 NA TRBD2 TRBV6-4
TGTGCCAGCAGGGCAGATACCTACGAGCAGTACTTC CASRADTYEQYF TRBJ2-7 NA NA TRBV28
TGTGCCATCACAATGGGACATGGAGGAAACACCATATATTTT CAITMGHGGNTIYF TRBJ1-3 NA NA TRBV10-3
TGCGCCAGCAGCTTGAGGGGGTCCGGGACAGGGAATCAGGGGAGCACAGATACGCAGTATTTT CASSLRGSGTGNQGSTDTQYF TRBJ2-3 NA TRBD1 TRBV5-1
TGTGCCAGCAGCGAGGCAGATACAGGGTACTCTGGAAACACCATATATTTT CASSEADTGYSGNTIYF TRBJ1-3 NA NA TRBV7-6
TGTGCCAGCAGCCCCGCCGGGACAGGGCGGGATGGCTACACCTTC CASSPAGTGRDGYTF TRBJ1-2 NA TRBD1 TRBV7-8
TGTGCCAGCAAAGGGACAGACTCCTCGGGCTACACCTTC CASKGTDSSGYTF TRBJ1-2 NA TRBD1 TRBV25-1
TGCGCCAGCAGCCCCTTAGACAGGTTCCCGAATCAGCCCCAGCATTTT CASSPLDRFPNQPQHF TRBJ1-5 NA NA TRBV4-1
TGTGCCAGCCTGAGAGGGCTTCTCGGGGAGCTGTTTTTT CASLRGLLGELFF TRBJ2-2 NA NA TRBV2
TGTGCCAGCAGCCTCCCCGCCCTTTTGCCAGGGGTCGCCAATCAGCCCCAGCATTTT CASSLPALLPGVANQPQHF TRBJ1-5 NA NA TRBV28
TGTGCCAGCAGCTCCGGGAACCGAAACACCATATATTTT CASSSGNRNTIYF TRBJ1-3 NA NA TRBV6-2/TRBV6-3
TGTGCCAGCAGAGAGCTCGGGGGGCCTAATTCACCCCTCCACTTT CASRELGGPNSPLHF TRBJ1-6 NA NA TRBV25-1
TGTGCCAGCAGTGAACAGGGGTTCGATACGCAGTATTTT CASSEQGFDTQYF TRBJ2-3 NA NA TRBV2
TGTGCCAGCAGTCACCGGGACAGGCCTGAAGCTTTCTTT CASSHRDRPEAFF TRBJ1-1 NA TRBD1 TRBV6-5
TGTGCCAGCAGTTTACCCCTTTTAGAAGCGCAGTTCTTC CASSLPLLEAQFF TRBJ2-1 NA NA TRBV12-3/TRBV12-4
TGTGCCAGCAGTTTACTGAGGGACACTGAAGCTTTCTTT CASSLLRDTEAFF TRBJ1-1 NA NA TRBV28
TGCGCCAGCAGCTTGACAAATAACTATGGCTACACCTTC CASSLTNNYGYTF TRBJ1-2 once NA TRBV5-1
TGTGCCAGCAGCCCTTTGGGGGCGTCCTACGAGCAGTACTTC CASSPLGASYEQYF TRBJ2-7 NA NA TRBV7-6
TGTGCCAGCAGCTTAACCGGGGGGCCATATGAGTACAATGAGCAGTTCTTC CASSLTGGPYEYNEQFF TRBJ2-1 NA NA TRBV7-3
TGTGCCAGCAGTTTCGGGGGGGCGGGATCCTACGAGCAGTACTTC CASSFGGAGSYEQYF TRBJ2-7 NA TRBD2 TRBV27
TGTGCCAGCATAACGAGGCGTACAGGGGAGCTGTTTTTT CASITRRTGELFF TRBJ2-2 few NA TRBV2
TGTGCCACGTGGGACAGGAAAGAGACCCAGTACTTC CATWDRKETQYF TRBJ2-5 NA TRBD1 TRBV28
TGTGCCAGCAGCTTTGGACAGGGGGCAAACGAGCAGTACTTC CASSFGQGANEQYF TRBJ2-7 once TRBD1 TRBV7-9
TGTGCCAGCAGCCAATCTGCGGGGGAAGGTCAGCCCCAGCATTTT CASSQSAGEGQPQHF TRBJ1-5 NA NA TRBV16
TGTGCCAGCAGTTACATCTTCGGGATCGATAACTATGGCTACACCTTC CASSYIFGIDNYGYTF TRBJ1-2 NA NA TRBV6-5
TGCGCCAGCAGCTTGGACAGGGTGACCACTGAAGCTTTCTTT CASSLDRVTTEAFF TRBJ1-1 NA NA TRBV5-1
TGTGCCAGCAGTTTACTCTTGGGGACAGGCAGCGAGCAGTACTTC CASSLLLGTGSEQYF TRBJ2-7 NA TRBD1 TRBV6-5
TGTGCCAGCAGCGCGGGACTAGCGGAAGAGACCCAGTACTTC CASSAGLAEETQYF TRBJ2-5 NA TRBD2 TRBV5-4
TGCGCCAGCAGTGCCCTCATCAGCGGTGAGCAGTTCTTC CASSALISGEQFF TRBJ2-1 NA NA TRBV10-2
TGTGCCAGTAGTCTGCGGACTAGCGGGATCTACAATGAGCAGTTCTTC CASSLRTSGIYNEQFF TRBJ2-1 NA TRBD2 TRBV19
TGTGCCAGCTCACCGACAGGGAATCATGAAAAACTGTTTTTT CASSPTGNHEKLFF TRBJ1-4 NA TRBD1 TRBV18
TGTGCCAGCAGAGCGGGACTTAACACTGAAGCTTTCTTT CASRAGLNTEAFF TRBJ1-1 NA NA TRBV6-4
TGCGCCAGCAGCTTGTTACGGGGGAGGGGTCACACCGGGGAGCTGTTTTTT CASSLLRGRGHTGELFF TRBJ2-2 once TRBD2 TRBV5-1
TGTGCCAGCACCACCCCGCAGTCCCGGGACGAGCAGTACTTC CASTTPQSRDEQYF TRBJ2-7 NA NA TRBV6-5